The sequence of this T cell receptor beta chain was determined in a study of cytomegalovirus exposure and HLA in healthy donors. Note on this clone: Its antigen is not identified.

From the approximately 120-subject validation cohort, which was separate from the roughly 670-subject first cohort, the donors were drawn. Sequencing was performed with immunoSEQ multiplex PCR; in TCRdb, only in-frame clones are kept and a portion is missing. Of 260,000 or so clones in the sample, approximately 88% were seen once. Study-wide findings and caveats: A few CMV-associated chains proved CMV antigen-specific in vitro. Roughly 170 TCR beta chains were listed as cytomegalovirus-associated. One later analysis, an examination of the 120 or so validation repertoires, found that first-cohort TCR clusters tended to co-occur in them.

Trimming cost V 2 bases and J 4 bases, with 17 bases left between them. Per germline, CDR1 SGHDN and CDR2 FVKESK. The CDR3 loop spans 16 amino acids. Sequenced material: PBMCs. The sequence came from a woman between 18 and 29 years old in good health and CMV-seronegative. The chain combines TRBV14 with TRBJ1-2; possible D gene TRBD1, 5 bases. CDR3 nucleotide sequence: TGTGCCAGCAGCCAAAGGGGTTTCTTCCCGACCTATGGCTACACCTTC. The encoded protein is CASSQRGFFPTYGYTF. The whole variable domain, filled in from reference TRBV14 and TRBJ1-2, reads EAGVTQFPSHSVIEKGQTVTLRCDPISGHDNLYWYRRVMGKEIKFLLHFVKESKQDESGMPNNRFLAERTGGTYSTLKVQPAELEDSGVYFCASSQRGFFPTYGYTFGSGTRLTVV.